The 24 T cell receptor beta chains below all came from one sample that was sequenced in a study of T cell responses to AZD1222 COVID-19 vaccine. Generated by immunoSEQ multiplex PCR, the TCRdb table keeps only in-frame clones and is missing some. The table records about 120,000 clones, over 80% of them present only once. The sequencing here drew on peripheral blood, taken 28 days after the second AZD1222 dose. The receptors here all came from an adult who received the AZD1222 COVID-19 vaccine.

The chain couples TRBV2 to TRBJ2-5, with D possibly being TRBD1 or TRBD2 (5 bases each). Germline CDR1 and CDR2: SNHLY and FYNNEI. The CDR3 extends over 15 amino acids. Trimming shortened V by 10 bases and J by 4 bases, and 22 bases separated the two germline ends. The CDR3: CATTKIGTFGETQYF. In DNA form, the CDR3 reads TGTGCCACCACGAAAATCGGGACGTTCGGAGAGACCCAGTACTTC.

The chain carries TRBV3-1 (or the pseudogene TRBV3-2) and TRBJ2-2; D is unclear. Germline V gives CDR1 LGHDT, CDR2 YNNKEL (reference sequence). V was cut by 4 bases and J by 4 bases, with 10 bases left in between. The CDR3 is 14 residues long. The DNA of the CDR3 is TGTGCCAGCAGCCCGATTCAAGGCACCGGGGAGCTGTTTTTT. Protein sequence: CASSPIQGTGELFF.

The chain carries TRBV6-5 and TRBJ2-7; perhaps TRBD2 as D (5 bases). The CDR3 has 13 amino acids. Trimming pared 8 bases from V and 1 base from J, leaving 12 bases between. CDR1 is MNHEY, CDR2 SVGAGI, per germline. CDR3 sequence reads: CASGWTGSYEQYF. The CDR3 DNA is TGTGCCAGCGGCTGGACGGGGTCCTACGAGCAGTACTTC.

The genes are TRBV7-9 and TRBJ1-2; possibly TRBD1 for D (5 bases). The V gene's germline CDR1 is SEHNR and CDR2 FQNEAQ (reference sequence). V dropped 2 bases and J dropped 2 bases, with 15 bases sitting between them. The CDR3 runs 16 residues. The CDR3 sequence: CASSLWDQTSNYGYTF. The CDR3 coding sequence is TGTGCCAGCAGCTTATGGGACCAGACTTCCAACTATGGCTACACCTTC.

The chain uses TRBV28 and TRBJ2-6, with D maybe TRBD1 (5 bases). Germline CDR1 and CDR2: MDHEN and SYDVKM. V was cut by 5 bases and J by 0 bases, with 8 bases left in between. The CDR3 extends over 15 amino acids. This CDR3 reads CASSRDSSGANVLTF. In nucleotides, the CDR3 is TGTGCCAGCAGTAGAGACAGCTCTGGGGCCAACGTCCTGACTTTC. Full variable domain (outside the CDR3, taken from reference TRBV28 and TRBJ2-6): DVKVTQSSRYLVKRTGEKVFLECVQDMDHENMFWYRQDPGLGLRLIYFSYDVKMKEKGDIPEGYSVSREKKERFSLILESASTNQTSMYLCASSRDSSGANVLTFGAGSRLTVL.

V and J are TRBV29-1 and TRBJ2-7; D uncertain. CDR1 and CDR2 from the germline V gene are SQVTM and ANQGSEA. The CDR3 extends over 14 amino acids. The V end lost 5 bases, the J end lost 1 base, and 15 bases lay between the germline ends. The CDR3 here is CSVLVGISSYEQYF. The CDR3 coding sequence is TGCAGCGTTTTAGTGGGGATCTCTTCCTACGAGCAGTACTTC.

This rearrangement joins TRBV29-1 to TRBJ1-1; a weak D match, TRBD1 (5 bases). V lost 2 bases and J lost 4, with 11 bases in between. From germline, CDR1 is SQVTM and CDR2 ANQGSEA. There are 13 residues in the CDR3. CDR3 residues: CSVETGMGTEAFF. The CDR3 coding sequence is TGCAGCGTTGAAACAGGCATGGGCACTGAAGCTTTCTTT.

This clone was observed once. This chain links TRBV10-3 with TRBJ1-4; the D gene is possibly TRBD1 (6 bases). The V gene lost 7 bases and the J gene lost 5 bases, with 8 bases spanning the gap. CDR1 is ENHRY, CDR2 SYGVKD, per germline. This CDR3 region has 12 residues. The CDR3 loop reads CAIKGENEKLFF. CDR3 DNA sequence: TGTGCCATCAAGGGGGAGAATGAAAAACTGTTTTTT.

The V and J genes are TRBV6-4 and TRBJ2-1; D tentatively fits TRBD1 or TRBD2 (5 bases each). This CDR3 region has 14 residues. With 5 bases removed from V and 6 bases from J, the gap between germline ends came to 14 bases. CDR1 and CDR2 (germline): MRHNA, SNTAGT. This CDR3 reads CASSRGVLGNEQFF. CDR3 nucleotides: TGTGCCAGCAGTCGAGGGGTATTGGGCAATGAGCAGTTCTTC.

The V and J genes are TRBV3-1 (or the pseudogene TRBV3-2) and TRBJ2-1; D may be TRBD2 (5 bases). Trimming pared 0 bases from V and 13 bases from J, leaving 19 bases between. The CDR3 loop spans 15 amino acids. Germline-derived CDR1 and CDR2 are LGHDT and YNNKEL (reference sequence). Here the CDR3 reads CASSQDPQSFGVQFF. The CDR3 nucleotides are TGTGCCAGCAGCCAAGATCCACAGAGCTTCGGGGTACAGTTCTTC.

This chain links TRBV5-6 with TRBJ1-4, with D unresolved. This CDR3 is built from 14 residues. V gave up 2 bases and J gave up 5 bases, with 10 bases separating them. Germline V gene data show CDR1 as SGHDT and CDR2 as YYEEEE. The CDR3 is CASSFGRPNEKLFF. The CDR3 DNA reads as TGTGCCAGCAGCTTCGGTCGGCCAAATGAAAAACTGTTTTTT.

The rearrangement links TRBV11-3 to TRBJ2-3, with 7 bases aligning to TRBD2. The germline CDR1 and CDR2 sequences are SGHNT and YENEEA. The CDR3 is 15 residues long. The V segment lost 5 bases and the J segment 3 bases; nucleotides outside the gene matches: 8. The CDR3 is CASSPQTSPTDTQYF. The CDR3 DNA is TGTGCCAGCAGCCCCCAGACTAGCCCGACAGATACGCAGTATTTT.

With regard to this clone: The junction departs from the called germline gene at one end, perhaps through a read error. The CDR3 loop is CASSLWEGPLHF. CDR3 coding DNA: TGTGCCAGCAGCTTATGGGAGGGCCCCCTCCACTTT. The chain couples TRBV28 to TRBJ1-6, with unresolved D. The length of the CDR3 is 12 residues. Germline lookup yields CDR1 MDHEN and CDR2 SYDVKM.

The rearrangement uses TRBV3-1 (or the pseudogene TRBV3-2) and TRBJ2-2; possibly TRBD2 for D (6 bases). The CDR3 consists of 18 residues. Between the trimmed V and J ends, which lost 4 bases and 3 bases, there was a span of 21 bases. From germline, CDR1 is LGHDT and CDR2 YNNKEL (reference sequence). Here the CDR3 reads CASSPRLGPAPDTGELFF. The CDR3 DNA reads as TGTGCCAGCAGCCCCAGACTAGGTCCCGCTCCGGACACCGGGGAGCTGTTTTTT.

This clone was counted a single time. This rearrangement joins TRBV3-1 (or the pseudogene TRBV3-2) to TRBJ1-4, with D perhaps matching TRBD1 (5 bases). Trimming stripped 1 base from V and 13 bases from J, with 13 bases between. CDR3 length equals 13 residues. Per the germline V gene, CDR1 is LGHDT and CDR2 is YNNKEL (reference sequence). The CDR3 loop is CASSQGLWGVLFF. The CDR3 region has the DNA TGTGCCAGCAGCCAAGGCCTCTGGGGGGTACTGTTTTTT.

The J gene is TRBJ1-5, the V gene TRBV5-1; possible D gene TRBD1, 6 bases. Germline CDR1 and CDR2: SGHRS and YFSETQ. The CDR3 consists of 15 residues. V lost 0 bases to trimming and J lost 0 bases, with 7 bases between them. The CDR3 protein is CASSLGQDSNQPQHF. The CDR3 bases are TGCGCCAGCAGCTTGGGACAGGATAGCAATCAGCCCCAGCATTTT.

The rearrangement uses TRBV7-9 and TRBJ2-7, with 10 bases identical to TRBD1. The CDR3 is made up of 15 amino acids. The V gene end was trimmed by 5 bases and the J gene end by 2 bases; junction bases not matched to a gene: 6. CDR1 and CDR2 (germline): SEHNR, FQNEAQ (reference sequence). CDR3 bases: TGTGCCAGCAGCCACGGGACAGGGGCCACCTACGAGCAGTACTTC. It codes for CASSHGTGATYEQYF.

The chain uses TRBV19 and TRBJ1-2, with TRBD1 identical over 9 bases. The V gene's germline CDR1 is LNHDA and CDR2 SQIVND (reference sequence). The junction had 18 bases not matched to a gene; V was cut back by 8 bases and J by 5 bases. The CDR3 is 17 residues long. The DNA for the CDR3 is TGTGCCAGTGTGGCAACCTACGGACAGGGGAAGCCTTATGGCTACACCTTC. Translating gives CASVATYGQGKPYGYTF.

The chain links TRBV19 to TRBJ1-5, with 9 bases lining up with TRBD1. The CDR3 is made up of 14 amino acids. V shed 9 bases and J 7 bases; nucleotides not matched to a gene: 10. The germline CDR1 and CDR2 sequences are LNHDA and SQIVND (reference sequence). The CDR3 bases are TGTGCCAGCAGATTACAGGGGGCCGGCCAGCCCCAGCATTTT. It codes for CASRLQGAGQPQHF.

V gene TRBV11-2 combines with J gene TRBJ2-1, with D perhaps matching TRBD2 (6 bases). There are 16 residues in the CDR3. V lost 1 base and J 1 base, leaving 11 bases between the germline ends. Germline CDR1 is SGHAT and CDR2 is FQNNGV. The CDR3 loop is CASSLGHGTSYNEQFF. The CDR3 DNA reads as TGTGCCAGCAGCTTAGGGCACGGGACTTCCTACAATGAGCAGTTCTTC.

This chain uses TRBV15 with TRBJ2-1; 7 bases map to TRBD2. Germline CDR1 is LNHNV and CDR2 is YYDKDF (reference sequence). The CDR3 extends over 16 amino acids. V lost 0 bases to trimming and J lost 3 bases; unmatched junction nucleotides: 5. Here the CDR3 DNA reads TGTGCCACCAGCAGAGATCGGAGCGGGATCTACAATGAGCAGTTCTTC. Translation: CATSRDRSGIYNEQFF.

This clone was picked up one time. This rearrangement joins TRBV6-5 to TRBJ2-7; TRBD1 is a possible D gene (5 bases). Trimming shortened V by 6 bases and J by 3 bases, and 12 bases separated the two germline ends. The CDR3 has 13 residues. Germline values: CDR1 MNHEY, CDR2 SVGAGI. CDR3 amino acids: CASRRPQGYEQYF. The DNA for the CDR3 is TGTGCCAGCAGACGCCCTCAGGGCTACGAGCAGTACTTC.

This chain joins TRBV27 and TRBJ1-4, with D possibly matching TRBD1 (5 bases). Between the trimmed V and J ends, which lost 2 bases and 7 bases, there was a span of 8 bases. The germline V gene has CDR1 MNHEY and CDR2 SMNVEV (reference sequence). The CDR3 sequence is 13 residues long. In DNA, the CDR3 is TGTGCCAGCAGTTTAAGGGACGGTGAAAAACTGTTTTTT. The encoded protein is CASSLRDGEKLFF.

This clone has a single count. V and J are TRBV20-1 and TRBJ1-1; D is unclear. Germline values: CDR1 DFQATT, CDR2 SNEGSKA (reference sequence). The CDR3 has 13 amino acids. V lost 3 bases and J 1 base, leaving 9 bases between the germline ends. CDR3 in amino acids: CSASAGSNTEAFF. CDR3 coding DNA: TGCAGTGCTAGTGCGGGGTCGAACACTGAAGCTTTCTTT.